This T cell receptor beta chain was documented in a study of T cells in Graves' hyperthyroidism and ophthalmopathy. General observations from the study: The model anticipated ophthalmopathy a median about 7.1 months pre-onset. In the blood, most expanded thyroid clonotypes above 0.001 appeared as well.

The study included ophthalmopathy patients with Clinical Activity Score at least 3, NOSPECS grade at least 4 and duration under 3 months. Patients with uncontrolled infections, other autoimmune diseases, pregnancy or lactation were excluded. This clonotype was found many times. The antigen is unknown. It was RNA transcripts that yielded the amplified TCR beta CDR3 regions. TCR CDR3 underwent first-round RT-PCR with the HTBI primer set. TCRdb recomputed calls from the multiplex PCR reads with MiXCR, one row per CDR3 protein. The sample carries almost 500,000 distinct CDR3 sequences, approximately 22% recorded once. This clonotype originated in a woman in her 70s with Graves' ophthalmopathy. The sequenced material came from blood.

The CDR3 bases are TGTGCCAGCAGTTTGGGTGGTGGACCTGCAACTAATGAAAAACTGTTTTTT. Its protein is CASSLGGGPATNEKLFF. The rearrangement joins TRBV12-3 or TRBV12-4 to TRBJ1-4; D ambiguous. Trimming cost V 3 bases and J 0 bases, with 14 bases left between them. CDR3 length equals 17 residues.